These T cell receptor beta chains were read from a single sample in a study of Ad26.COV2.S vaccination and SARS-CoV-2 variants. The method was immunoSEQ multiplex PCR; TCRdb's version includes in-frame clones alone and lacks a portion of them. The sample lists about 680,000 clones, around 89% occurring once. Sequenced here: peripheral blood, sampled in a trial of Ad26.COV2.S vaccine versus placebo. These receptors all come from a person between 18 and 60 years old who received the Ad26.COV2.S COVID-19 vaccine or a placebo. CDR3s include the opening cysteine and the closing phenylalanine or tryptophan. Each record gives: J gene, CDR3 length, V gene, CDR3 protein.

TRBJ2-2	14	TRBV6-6	CASSDSARPGELFF
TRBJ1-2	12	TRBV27	CASRKGQDGYTF
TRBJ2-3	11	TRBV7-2	CASSYADTQYF
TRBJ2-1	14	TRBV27	CASSLGGSRNEQFF
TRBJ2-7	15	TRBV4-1	CASSLDGQGAQEQYF
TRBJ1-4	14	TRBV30	CAWSVWQANEKLFF
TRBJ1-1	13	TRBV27	CASSFVGNTEAFF
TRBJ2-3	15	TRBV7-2	CASSLAGRGTDTQYF
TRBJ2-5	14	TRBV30	CAWRLAGGEETQYF
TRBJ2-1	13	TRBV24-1	CAISRSSYNEQFF
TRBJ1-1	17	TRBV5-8	CASSPLIDSLMNTEAFF
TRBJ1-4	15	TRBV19	CASSNHRDPYEKLFF
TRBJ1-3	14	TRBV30	CAWSASLEGNTIYF
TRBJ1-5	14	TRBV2	CASTQDRALQPQHF
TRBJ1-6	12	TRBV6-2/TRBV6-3	CASSHRNSPLHF
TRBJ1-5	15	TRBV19	CASSSRTGDYQPQHF
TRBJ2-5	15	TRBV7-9	CASSLGSQVWETQYF
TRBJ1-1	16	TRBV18	CASSREAPMVGTEAFF
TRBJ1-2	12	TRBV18	CASSPPGGGYTF
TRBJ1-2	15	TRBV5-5	CASRGATGINYGYTF
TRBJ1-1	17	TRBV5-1	CASSAGQVHLMNTEAFF
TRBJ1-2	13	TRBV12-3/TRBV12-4	CASTLIGEYGYTF
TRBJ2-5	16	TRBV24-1	CATSDTTSGGPETQYF